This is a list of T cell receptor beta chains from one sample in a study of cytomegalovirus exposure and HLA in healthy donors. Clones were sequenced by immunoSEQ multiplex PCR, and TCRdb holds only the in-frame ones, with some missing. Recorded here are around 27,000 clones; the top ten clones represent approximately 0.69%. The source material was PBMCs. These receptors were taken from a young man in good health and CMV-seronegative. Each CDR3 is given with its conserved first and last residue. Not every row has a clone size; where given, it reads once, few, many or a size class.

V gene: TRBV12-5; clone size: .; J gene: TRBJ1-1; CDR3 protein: CASGSRGTEAFF
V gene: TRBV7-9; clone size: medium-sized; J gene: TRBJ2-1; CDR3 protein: CASESGTQFNEQFF
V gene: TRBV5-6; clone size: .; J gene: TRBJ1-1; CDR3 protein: CASSGRRQAFF
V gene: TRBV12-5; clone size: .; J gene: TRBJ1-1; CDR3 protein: CASGLASGTENTEAFF
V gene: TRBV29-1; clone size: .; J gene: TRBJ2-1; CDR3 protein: CSVVVDRTGTYNEQFF
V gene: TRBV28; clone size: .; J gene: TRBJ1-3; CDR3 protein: CASSLRQVSGNTIYF
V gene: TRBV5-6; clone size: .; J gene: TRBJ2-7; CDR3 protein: CASRYGGSQVIPYEQYF
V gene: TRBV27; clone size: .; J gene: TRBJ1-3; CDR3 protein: CASRSGSVSGNTIYF
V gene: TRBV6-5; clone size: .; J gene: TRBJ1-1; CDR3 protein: CASSYSQGGTEAFF
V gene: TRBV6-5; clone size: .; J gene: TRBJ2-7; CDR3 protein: CASSPGGGDNYEQYF
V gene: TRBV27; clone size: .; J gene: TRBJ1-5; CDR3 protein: CASSLEAYSNQPQHF